One sample yielded the 6 T cell receptor beta chains listed below, sequenced in a study of beta chain features in type 1 diabetes. The entirety of the isolated RNA underwent reverse transcription, so expressed TCRB transcripts were sequenced. Some clones are missing from TCRdb's copy, which holds only in-frame ones; the method was immunoSEQ multiplex PCR. The table has around 500,000 clones, approximately 30% seen once; the top ten hold almost 0.065%. The sequencing sample was made of naive CD4+ T cells from blood. The receptors derive from a man between 18 and 29 years old in good health.

The chain combines TRBV10-3 with TRBJ2-5; possibly TRBD2 for D (5 bases). CDR3 length: 12 amino acids. Per the germline V gene, CDR1 is ENHRY and CDR2 is SYGVKD. Trimming took 4 bases from V and 5 from J, leaving 8 bases between them. The CDR3 DNA sequence: TGTGCCATCAGTGGAGGGCTGGAGACCCAGTACTTC. Its translation is CAISGGLETQYF.

The rearrangement uses TRBV9 and TRBJ2-5; D uncertain. There are 15 residues in the CDR3. V lost 1 base to trimming and J lost 4 bases, with 14 bases between them. The germline V gene encodes CDR1 SGDLS and CDR2 YYNGEE. This CDR3 reads CASSVSLGLGETQYF. As DNA, the CDR3 is TGTGCCAGCAGCGTATCATTGGGGTTGGGAGAGACCCAGTACTTC.

On this clone itself: Other nucleotide sequences from this sample produce the same CDR3. The genes are TRBV9 and TRBJ2-2; TRBD1 is a possible D gene (6 bases). Trimming removed 0 bases from V and 2 bases from J, with 8 bases in between. CDR1 is SGDLS and CDR2 is YYNGEE in the germline V gene. CDR3 length equals 15 residues. CDR3 sequence: CASSVATGNTGELFF. The CDR3 nucleotides read TGTGCCAGCAGCGTAGCGACAGGAAACACCGGGGAGCTGTTTTTT.

This clone turned up a few times. V is TRBV7-2 and J is TRBJ2-7; D may be TRBD1 (6 bases). The ends were cut back, 5 bases at V and 6 bases at J, with 11 bases in the middle. The CDR3 runs to 12 residues. CDR1 is SGHTA, CDR2 FQGNSA, per germline. The CDR3 loop is CASSATGSEQYF. The CDR3 region has the DNA TGTGCCAGCAGCGCGACAGGTAGCGAGCAGTACTTC.

The rearrangement joins TRBV30 to TRBJ2-7; TRBD1 matches 7 bases. The CDR3 covers 17 residues. The ends lost 1 base at V and 5 bases at J; junction bases unmatched: 17. Germline assignment: CDR1 GTSNPN and CDR2 SVGIG (reference sequence). The CDR3 sequence: CAWSGKLRKGGSDEQYF. The CDR3 nucleotides are TGTGCCTGGAGTGGCAAGCTAAGGAAAGGGGGCAGCGACGAGCAGTACTTC.

In DNA form, the CDR3 reads TGTGCCAGCAGCCAGGGGAGAAACACTGAAGCTTTCTTT. Protein: CASSQGRNTEAFF. This chain uses TRBV4-2 with TRBJ1-1; D not certain. The CDR3 is 13 amino acids. The germline V gene has CDR1 LGHNA and CDR2 YNFKEQ. V lost 3 bases and J lost 2, with 7 bases in between.